These 5 T cell receptor beta chains were sequenced from one sample in a study of regulatory T cells in long-lasting Graves disease. Time point denoted: newly diagnosed GD, antithyroid drugs for less than 3 months. RNA extracted from PBMCs served as the sequencing template. According to the study, TCR beta libraries were built with iRepertoire HTBI primers and CDR3-region Arm-PCR. One entry per CDR3 protein results from TCRdb running MiXCR on the multiplex PCR reads. The repertoire holds hundreds of thousands of distinct CDR3 sequences, with 15% to 20% as singletons. The same specimen was also included in a second study, on T cells in Graves' hyperthyroidism and ophthalmopathy.

The sample in question was peripheral blood mononuclear cells (PBMCs), obtained at new diagnosis, from a patient treated with antithyroid drugs. All receptors come from a woman in her 30s with Graves disease.

The J gene is TRBJ2-4, the V gene TRBV7-4; D call uncertain. The V end was cut by 3 bases, the J end by 6 bases, with 9 bases between. The CDR3 has 13 amino acids. The germline V gene encodes CDR1 SGHVT and CDR2 SQSDAQ. The CDR3 region has the DNA TGTGCCAGCAGCTTCGAAGGTAGAAACATTCAGTACTTC. Its translation: CASSFEGRNIQYF.

This clonotype was detected many times. The rearrangement joins TRBV28 to TRBJ1-5, with D perhaps TRBD1 (6 bases). CDR1 and CDR2 from the germline V gene are MDHEN and SYDVKM. V shed 4 bases and J shed 6 bases, with 19 bases lying between them. CDR3 size: 16 residues. DNA of the CDR3: TGTGCCAGCAGTTGGAGAACAGGGTCCATCGCTCAGCCCCAGCATTTT. Translation gives CASSWRTGSIAQPQHF.

Points on this clonotype: Just one base apart from a much larger clone, this may be a read error. J is TRBJ2-7 and V is TRBV2; TRBD1 aligns across 10 bases. In germline, CDR1 is SNHLY, CDR2 FYNNEI. The CDR3 consists of 13 residues. The CDR3 loop reads CVSSGTGDYEQYF. The CDR3 bases are TGTGTCAGCAGCGGGACAGGGGACTACGAGCAGTACTTC.

In its sample, this clonotype was seen many times. The chain carries TRBV24-1 and TRBJ1-5, with 8 bases matching TRBD1. J lost 3 bases, V lost 2 bases, and 2 bases had no gene match. Per the germline V gene, CDR1 is KGHDR and CDR2 is SFDVKD. This CDR3 comprises 15 residues. The CDR3 is CATSDSGGLNQPQHF. CDR3 coding DNA: TGTGCCACCAGTGATTCAGGGGGCCTCAATCAGCCCCAGCATTTT.

This clonotype has ten or more counts. Here the CDR3 DNA reads TGTGCCAGCAGCTTAGGCCTGCAGGGGCATCAGCCCCAGCATTTT. It translates to CASSLGLQGHQPQHF. The rearrangement joins TRBV7-9 to TRBJ1-5, with D perhaps matching TRBD1 (6 bases). Trimming stripped 1 base from V and 5 bases from J, with 12 bases between. Germline CDR1 and CDR2: SEHNR and FQNEAQ (reference sequence). This CDR3 has 15 amino acids.